This entry describes one T cell receptor (beta chain). Germline CDR1 is MNHEY and CDR2 is SVGAGI. V lost 5 bases to trimming and J lost 6 bases; unmatched junction nucleotides: 4. The CDR3 has 13 amino acids. Original handling: Using reference gene primer amplification, nucleated cell counts were estimated. Assay used: immunoSEQ multiplex PCR; TCRdb lists only in-frame clones, some missing. That table is the source of V, J and clone size, and D and trimming were worked out from the DNA. The sample yields roughly 150,000 clones, more than 75% seen once. This entry is derived from a study of blood T cell repertoires in COVID-19.

The genes are TRBV6-5 and TRBJ1-2; the match to TRBD1 covers 9 bases. Sequenced material: peripheral blood. This receptor was taken from a woman aged 55 to 70 with COVID-19, enrolled during active disease. The CDR3: CASSRTGEDGYTF. CDR3 nucleotide sequence: TGTGCCAGCAGTAGGACAGGGGAGGATGGCTACACCTTC.